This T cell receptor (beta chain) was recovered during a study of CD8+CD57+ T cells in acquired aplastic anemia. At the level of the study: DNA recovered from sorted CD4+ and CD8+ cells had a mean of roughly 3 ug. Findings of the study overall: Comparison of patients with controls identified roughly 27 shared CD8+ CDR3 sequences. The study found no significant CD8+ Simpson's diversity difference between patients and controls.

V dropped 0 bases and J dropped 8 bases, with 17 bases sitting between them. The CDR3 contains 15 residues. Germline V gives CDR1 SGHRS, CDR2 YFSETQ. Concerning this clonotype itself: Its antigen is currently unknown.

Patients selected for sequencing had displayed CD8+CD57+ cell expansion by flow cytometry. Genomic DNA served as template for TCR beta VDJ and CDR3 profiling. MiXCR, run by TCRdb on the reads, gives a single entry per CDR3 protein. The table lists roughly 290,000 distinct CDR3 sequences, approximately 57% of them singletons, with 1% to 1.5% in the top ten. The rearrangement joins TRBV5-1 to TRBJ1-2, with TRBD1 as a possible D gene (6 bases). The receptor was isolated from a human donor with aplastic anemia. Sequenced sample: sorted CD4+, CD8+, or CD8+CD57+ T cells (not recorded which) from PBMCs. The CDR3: CASSLGQAGEGGYTF. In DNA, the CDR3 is TGCGCCAGCAGCTTGGGACAGGCCGGGGAGGGCGGCTACACCTTC.